Only one count was recorded for the clone carrying this T cell receptor (beta chain). Profiling relied on immunoSEQ multiplex PCR, and the TCRdb table lists in-frame clones only, not all of them. Counted here are roughly 40,000 clones, 85% to 95% occurring once; the ten biggest clones make up around 5%. This record belongs to a study of blood T cell repertoires in COVID-19. Material for sequencing was peripheral blood. This TCR was recovered from a human donor in a cohort sampled during active COVID-19.

In nucleotides, the CDR3 is TGTGCCGTCTCGACGGGGGGAGAGACCCAGTACTTC. Amino acid sequence: CAVSTGGETQYF. V and J are TRBV10-3 and TRBJ2-5; 7 bases match TRBD2. V shed 11 bases and J 4 bases; nucleotides not matched to a gene: 7. The CDR3 has 12 amino acids. Germline CDR1 is ENHRY and CDR2 is SYGVKD.